This T cell receptor (beta chain) was sequenced during a study of a mutant IDH1 vaccine in newly diagnosed glioma. The overall study: Former treatment meant radiotherapy, temozolomide, or both; the majority had gotten both. Study findings and constraints: Pseudoprogression looked unconnected to shifts in top peripheral T cell clonotypes. Immune responses induced by the vaccine were seen in approximately 93% of patients, spanning multiple MHC alleles.

Time point denoted: week 35, safety follow-up. Every vaccination contained 300 ug of the mutant IDH1 20-mer peptide and was paired with topical imiquimod. Patients, over weeks 1, 3, 5, 7, 11, 15, 19 and 23, received a total of eight vaccinations. Note on this clone: Its target is not known.

V was pared by 1 base and J by 4 bases, with 8 bases between. The CDR3 has 13 residues. Germline V lookup: CDR1 SGHTA, CDR2 FQGNSA. Data came from immunoSEQ multiplex PCR; TCRdb stores just in-frame clones and leaves some out. The repertoire has around 60,000 clones, approximately 81% of them found once; the top ten carry about 4.6%. The origin of this receptor is a man aged 25-45 years with glioma. This specimen was PBMCs, taken from a glioma patient whose treatment included an IDH1 peptide vaccine. V is TRBV7-2 and J is TRBJ2-7, with a possible D match to TRBD2 (5 bases). This CDR3 is CASSLGRSYEQYF. CDR3 coding DNA: TGTGCCAGCAGCTTAGGGAGGTCTTACGAGCAGTACTTC.